The 24 T cell receptor beta chains in this list originate from one sample, sequenced in a study of T cell clusters in autoimmune cytopenias. One tube held mixed TRB-A and TRB-B primer pools for touch-down PCR. TCRdb re-called the multiplex PCR reads; one entry per CDR3 protein, DNA not given. The sample holds fewer than 8,500 distinct CDR3 sequences. Each sample's input was approximately 270 ng genomic DNA, 38,000 or so genome equivalents. Sequencing was carried out using peripheral blood. The receptors stem from a human donor with an autoimmune cytopenia or autoimmune hepatitis (not recorded which).

V and J are TRBV27 and TRBJ2-4; TCRdb's D gene call, TRBD1, goes unchecked for lack of DNA. This CDR3 region has 15 residues. Germline assignment: CDR1 MNHEY and CDR2 SMNVEV (reference sequence). CDR3 protein: CASRLIQGAKNIQYF.

The chain combines TRBV20-1 with TRBJ1-3; checking the TCRdb D call of TRBD1 is not possible without DNA. There are 15 residues in the CDR3. Germline V lookup: CDR1 DFQATT, CDR2 SNEGSKA (reference sequence). This CDR3 is CSARDPRGSGNTIYF.

This clonotype is identified as medium-sized from frequency. The chain couples TRBV29-1 to TRBJ1-4; no DNA is available, so the TRBD1 call from TCRdb remains unchecked. The V gene's germline CDR1 is SQVTM and CDR2 ANQGSEA. The CDR3 runs to 13 residues. CDR3 residues: CSVASGAGEKLFF.

Frequency places this clonotype as medium-sized. The chain is built from TRBV20-1 and TRBJ2-7; lacking DNA, the TRBD2 call made by TCRdb goes unchecked. The V gene's germline CDR1 is DFQATT and CDR2 SNEGSKA (reference sequence). This CDR3 is 13 amino acids long. The CDR3 sequence: CTGTSGRHYEQYF.

This clonotype is classed as medium-sized by frequency. The chain recombines TRBV11-2 with TRBJ2-7. Germline V gives CDR1 SGHAT, CDR2 FQNNGV. The CDR3 extends over 14 amino acids. CDR3 sequence: CASSLVRAAYEQYF.

The rearrangement links TRBV4-3 to TRBJ1-5. Per germline, CDR1 LGHNA and CDR2 YSLEER. The CDR3 spans 14 residues. CDR3 region: CASSQDTSNQPQHF.

The rearrangement uses TRBV20-1 and TRBJ2-7. The germline CDR1 and CDR2 sequences are DFQATT and SNEGSKA (reference sequence). CDR3 size: 12 residues. The CDR3 reads CSARIGAYEQYF.

This chain links TRBV7-2 with TRBJ2-6; absent DNA, TCRdb's TRBD1 call cannot be checked. Germline CDR1 reads SGHTA; CDR2 reads FQGNSA. The CDR3 is 20 residues long. CDR3: CASSLVGHRGPVTGANVLTF. The full variable domain, with the rest looked up from reference TRBV7-2 and TRBJ2-6, is GAGVSQSPSNKVTEKGKDVELRCDPISGHTALYWYRQSLGQGLEFLIYFQGNSAPDKSGLPSDRFSAERTGGSVSTLTIQRTQQEDSAVYLCASSLVGHRGPVTGANVLTFGAGSRLTVL.

The CDR3: CASSYSRRSHTGELFF. The chain is built from TRBV6-2 or TRBV6-3 and TRBJ2-2. The CDR3 loop spans 16 amino acids. The germline V gene encodes CDR1 MNHEY and CDR2 SVGEGT.

The chain links TRBV20-1 to TRBJ1-1; TCRdb calls TRBD1, which cannot be checked without DNA. The CDR3 is made up of 13 amino acids. Germline assignment: CDR1 DFQATT and CDR2 SNEGSKA (reference sequence). CDR3 residues: CSAREGGKGEAFF.

Measured by frequency, this clonotype is medium-sized. This rearrangement joins TRBV5-6 to TRBJ1-2; TCRdb selects TRBD1, and the lack of DNA leaves this call unchecked. CDR3 length: 13 amino acids. Germline values: CDR1 SGHDT, CDR2 YYEEEE. The CDR3 region is CASSFVQGHGYTF. Together with reference TRBV5-6 and TRBJ1-2, the CDR3 gives the full variable domain: DAGVTQSPTHLIKTRGQQVTLRCSPKSGHDTVSWYQQALGQGPQFIFQYYEEEERQRGNFPDRFSGHQFPNYSSELNVNALLLGDSALYLCASSFVQGHGYTFGSGTRLTVV.

This chain uses TRBV6-2 or TRBV6-3 with TRBJ1-1. The CDR3 is made up of 15 amino acids. Germline V lookup: CDR1 MNHEY, CDR2 SVGEGT. This chain's CDR3 is CASSYSKRENTEAFF.

The chain uses TRBV4-3 and TRBJ1-4; TCRdb's D call of TRBD1 is untestable without DNA. This CDR3 has 16 amino acids. Germline loops: CDR1 LGHNA, CDR2 YSLEER. This CDR3 is CASSQEGTDFNEKLFF.

Frequency places this clonotype as medium-sized. J is TRBJ1-1 and V is TRBV7-9. The CDR3 contains 13 residues. The germline V gene encodes CDR1 SEHNR and CDR2 FQNEAQ (reference sequence). CDR3 loop: CASSLVASHEAFF.

The chain uses TRBV2 and TRBJ1-6; TCRdb selects TRBD1, and the lack of DNA leaves this call unchecked. CDR1 SNHLY and CDR2 FYNNEI come from the germline V gene. The CDR3 contains 14 residues. CDR3 amino acids: CASTQGRTNSPLHF.

This chain links TRBV5-6 with TRBJ2-3; TCRdb outputs TRBD1, but without DNA this stays unchecked. CDR1 is SGHDT, CDR2 YYEEEE, per germline. The CDR3 has 15 residues. The CDR3 sequence: CASSPRDAMGDTQYF.

This chain links TRBV28 with TRBJ1-5; the TCRdb call, TRBD1, lacks DNA for checking. Germline CDR1 reads MDHEN; CDR2 reads SYDVKM. The CDR3 covers 15 residues. CDR3: CASRGVGIGNQPQHF.

The V call is TRBV10-3, the J call TRBJ1-1; TCRdb names TRBD1, which stays unverified in the absence of DNA. Germline V gene sequence: CDR1 ENHRY, CDR2 SYGVKD. The CDR3 totals 18 residues. CDR3 in amino acids: CAMARGRDPAGELTEAFF.

The chain couples TRBV18 to TRBJ2-5; TCRdb proposes TRBD2, but this gene call is untestable without DNA. The CDR3 extends over 13 amino acids. Per germline, CDR1 KGHSH and CDR2 LQKENI. The CDR3 loop reads CASSLASGETQYF.

Measured by frequency, this clonotype is medium-sized. The CDR3 sequence: CASSKQTGGAIHGYTF. The chain couples TRBV7-2 to TRBJ1-2; TCRdb returns TRBD1, unconfirmable since there is no DNA. The germline V gene has CDR1 SGHTA and CDR2 FQGNSA. The CDR3 totals 16 residues.

The rearrangement links TRBV20-1 to TRBJ1-2; TCRdb reports TRBD1, a call that lacks DNA to check it against. Germline assignment: CDR1 DFQATT and CDR2 SNEGSKA (reference sequence). This CDR3 is 13 amino acids long. The CDR3 here is CSARDGRNYGYTF.

The CDR3 spells CASRRGQGSYGYTF. V and J are TRBV6-5 and TRBJ1-2; without DNA, the TCRdb call of TRBD1 cannot be checked. The CDR3 runs to 14 residues. From germline, CDR1 is MNHEY and CDR2 SVGAGI.

According to its frequency, this clonotype is medium-sized (0.01 to 0.1%). The chain links TRBV7-6 to TRBJ2-2; TCRdb gives TRBD1 as the D gene, but with no DNA this cannot be confirmed. CDR3 length: 15 amino acids. Germline V lookup: CDR1 SGHVS, CDR2 FNYEAQ. The CDR3 region is CASSSTGGTTGELFF.

This clonotype is called medium-sized based on its frequency. The CDR3 loop reads CASSFQGSANYGYTF. V and J are TRBV7-2 and TRBJ1-2; TCRdb selects TRBD1, and the lack of DNA leaves this call unchecked. CDR3 length: 15 amino acids. The germline CDR1 and CDR2 sequences are SGHTA and FQGNSA.